The 24 T cell receptor beta chains presented below share a single source sample, sequenced in a study of control samples from healthy donors and cancer patients. Clones were read by immunoSEQ multiplex PCR, and TCRdb kept only the in-frame ones, dropping some. The repertoire holds 130,000 or so clones, with roughly 89% as singletons. Sequenced: blood. The receptors here all came from a man aged 18 to 35 in good health.

The V and J genes are TRBV21-1 and TRBJ1-3; the table's D call of TRBD1 was not tested on the DNA. TRBV21-1 is flagged as a pseudogene. The CDR3 is 16 residues long. The CDR3 spells CASSKTGRMDGNTIYF. Here the CDR3 DNA reads TGTGCCAGCAGCAAAACAGGGCGAATGGACGGAAACACCATATATTTT.

This chain uses TRBV11-2 with TRBJ1-3, with no clear D. From germline, CDR1 is SGHAT and CDR2 FQNNGV. Trimming pared 7 bases from V and 0 bases from J, leaving 13 bases between. The CDR3 extends over 15 amino acids. As DNA, the CDR3 is TGTGCCAGCACCAAGACGATATTCTCTGGAAACACCATATATTTT. Amino acids: CASTKTIFSGNTIYF.

The rearrangement links TRBV27 to TRBJ2-5; tentative D call: TRBD2 (6 bases). CDR1 is MNHEY and CDR2 is SMNVEV in the germline V gene (reference sequence). The CDR3 has 13 amino acids. Deletions cut 5 bases from V and 4 bases from J, with 11 bases between. CDR3 sequence: CASSQRTTETQYF. CDR3 coding DNA: TGTGCCAGCAGTCAAAGGACTACAGAGACCCAGTACTTC.

The chain uses TRBV13 and TRBJ2-7; possibly TRBD1 for D (5 bases). The CDR3 has 12 amino acids. Trimming stripped 5 bases from V and 6 bases from J, with 11 bases between. Germline CDR1 and CDR2: PRHDT and FYEKMQ (reference sequence). The CDR3 reads CASSLRQREQYF. The CDR3 DNA is TGTGCCAGCAGCCTGAGACAGCGCGAGCAGTACTTC.

This sequence joins TRBV7-6 and TRBJ2-3, with 8 bases identical to TRBD2. Looked up from germline, CDR1 is SGHVS and CDR2 is FNYEAQ. V lost 2 bases to trimming and J lost 8 bases; unmatched junction nucleotides: 9. This CDR3 region has 15 residues. The CDR3 sequence is CASSLPSGGRGTQYF. CDR3 DNA sequence: TGTGCCAGCAGCTTACCAAGCGGGGGCCGGGGTACGCAGTATTTT.

This clone was counted once. V is TRBV5-4 and J is TRBJ1-4; D is perhaps TRBD1 (6 bases). CDR1 and CDR2 from the germline V gene are SGHNT and YYREEE (reference sequence). Trimming cost V 0 bases and J 8 bases, with 14 bases left between them. The CDR3 has 15 residues. CDR3 nucleotide sequence: TGTGCCAGCAGCTTGGAAAGGGGGGCACAAGAAAAACTGTTTTTT. Amino acids: CASSLERGAQEKLFF. The entire variable domain, with the rest obtained from reference TRBV5-4 and TRBJ1-4, is as follows: ETGVTQSPTHLIKTRGQQVTLRCSSQSGHNTVSWYQQALGQGPQFIFQYYREEENGRGNFPPRFSGLQFPNYSSELNVNALELDDSALYLCASSLERGAQEKLFFGSGTQLSVL.

The chain joins TRBV27 to TRBJ1-1; no reliable D call. CDR3 size: 13 residues. From germline, CDR1 is MNHEY and CDR2 SMNVEV (reference sequence). V was cut by 3 bases and J by 5 bases, with 10 bases left in between. CDR3 protein: CASSFPVSTEAFF. The CDR3 DNA reads TGTGCCAGCAGTTTCCCAGTTTCTACTGAAGCTTTCTTT.

The J gene is TRBJ1-1, the V gene TRBV19, with no clear D. The germline CDR1 and CDR2 sequences are LNHDA and SQIVND (reference sequence). CDR3 length equals 11 residues. V gave up 7 bases and J gave up 6 bases, with 9 bases separating them. The CDR3 region is CASKGLAEAFF. As DNA, the CDR3 is TGTGCCAGTAAGGGTCTAGCTGAAGCTTTCTTT.

The chain has TRBV2 and TRBJ1-4; no firm D call. Trimming removed 6 bases at V and 8 bases at J, with 10 bases between. Germline values: CDR1 SNHLY, CDR2 FYNNEI. This CDR3 has 12 amino acids. The CDR3 here is CASRLAGEKLFF. The CDR3 nucleotides are TGTGCCAGCAGATTGGCGGGGGAAAAACTGTTTTTT.

The chain is built from TRBV9 and TRBJ1-2; D perhaps matches TRBD1 (5 bases). This CDR3 has 15 amino acids. Germline loops: CDR1 SGDLS, CDR2 YYNGEE. Trimming pared 0 bases from V and 2 bases from J, leaving 11 bases between. The CDR3 region has the DNA TGTGCCAGCAGCGTAGCGGAGCCAGGGAACTATGGCTACACCTTC. Its translation is CASSVAEPGNYGYTF.

This clone appeared a few times. The gene calls are TRBV5-1 and TRBJ1-1, with TRBD1 matching 7 bases. The CDR3 runs to 14 residues. The trim removed 4 bases at V and 2 bases at J, leaving 5 bases unmatched. The germline V gene encodes CDR1 SGHRS and CDR2 YFSETQ. The DNA for the CDR3 is TGCGCCAGCAGCCGGGACAGCCTAAACACTGAAGCTTTCTTT. It yields the protein CASSRDSLNTEAFF.

This chain links TRBV4-1 with TRBJ1-2, with D tentatively TRBD1 (5 bases). The CDR3 sequence is 16 residues long. Germline-derived CDR1 and CDR2 are MGHRA and YSYEKL. V was pared by 0 bases and J by 8 bases, with 19 bases between. Written as DNA, the CDR3 is TGCGCCAGCAGCCAAGATCAGAGGGGACTTCAATCGGGCTACACCTTC. Translated: CASSQDQRGLQSGYTF.

The V gene is TRBV7-2, the J gene TRBJ2-3, with 8 bases aligning to TRBD2. From germline, CDR1 is SGHTA and CDR2 FQGNSA. V lost 6 bases to trimming and J lost 0 bases; unmatched junction nucleotides: 8. The CDR3 extends over 16 amino acids. CDR3 in DNA: TGTGCCAGCAGACGGAACGGGGGGGCAAGCACAGATACGCAGTATTTT. Its protein product is CASRRNGGASTDTQYF.

This rearrangement joins TRBV5-1 to TRBJ2-7; D perhaps matches TRBD1 (5 bases). Germline CDR1 and CDR2: SGHRS and YFSETQ. Trimming pared 0 bases from V and 1 base from J, leaving 14 bases between. The CDR3 has 16 residues. CDR3 in amino acids: CASSLGGQGNSYEQYF. CDR3 bases: TGCGCCAGCAGCTTGGGTGGTCAGGGAAATTCCTACGAGCAGTACTTC.

The chain employs TRBV7-2 and TRBJ2-3; D tentatively reads TRBD1 or TRBD2 (5 bases each). Trimming took 3 bases from V and 1 from J, leaving 14 bases between them. The CDR3 runs to 16 residues. Germline V CDR1 and CDR2: SGHTA, FQGNSA. In DNA form, the CDR3 reads TGTGCCAGCAGCTTGGGACCCTTCTACCGCACAGATACGCAGTATTTT. It yields the protein CASSLGPFYRTDTQYF.

The chain combines TRBV6-4 with TRBJ1-1, with D possibly being TRBD1 (6 bases). The germline V gene encodes CDR1 MRHNA and CDR2 SNTAGT. The V end was cut by 6 bases, the J end by 4 bases, with 12 bases between. The CDR3 sequence is 13 residues long. The DNA for the CDR3 is TGTGCCAGCAGGAACAGGGCGGGCACTGAAGCTTTCTTT. It encodes CASRNRAGTEAFF.

This clone was seen only a few times. This rearrangement joins TRBV10-1 to TRBJ1-6; D might be TRBD1 (5 bases). In germline, CDR1 is WNHNN, CDR2 SYGVQD (reference sequence). The CDR3 loop spans 17 amino acids. V dropped 6 bases and J dropped 7 bases, with 22 bases sitting between them. The CDR3 region is CASSDVGEGAGNSPLHF. CDR3 DNA: TGCGCCAGCAGCGACGTGGGGGAAGGGGCAGGAAATTCACCCCTCCACTTT.

This chain links TRBV30 with TRBJ1-1; D might be TRBD1 (6 bases). From germline, CDR1 is GTSNPN and CDR2 SVGIG (reference sequence). The V end was cut by 8 bases, the J end by 0 bases, with 19 bases between. There are 15 residues in the CDR3. The CDR3 spells CAAGAGAGVNTEAFF. The CDR3, as DNA: TGTGCCGCGGGGGCGGGAGCAGGAGTGAACACTGAAGCTTTCTTT.

This clone appeared once. The V call is TRBV5-1, the J call TRBJ1-3, with D perhaps TRBD1 (6 bases). V was cut by 4 bases and J by 2 bases, with 22 bases left in between. The germline CDR1 and CDR2 sequences are SGHRS and YFSETQ. This CDR3 has 18 amino acids. CDR3 amino acids: CASSPTPDSYGTGNTIYF. Written as DNA, the CDR3 is TGCGCCAGCAGCCCCACCCCGGACAGCTATGGGACTGGAAACACCATATATTTT.

V is TRBV19 and J is TRBJ2-5; TRBD1 is a possible D gene (7 bases). There are 14 residues in the CDR3. V was shortened by 4 bases and J by 1 base, with 10 bases between the two germline ends. Germline CDR1 is LNHDA and CDR2 is SQIVND (reference sequence). The CDR3 DNA reads TGTGCCAGTAGTAGCGGGACAGCCCAAGAGACCCAGTACTTC. Encoded protein: CASSSGTAQETQYF. The entire variable domain, with the rest obtained from reference TRBV19 and TRBJ2-5, is as follows: DGGITQSPKYLFRKEGQNVTLSCEQNLNHDAMYWYRQDPGQGLRLIYYSQIVNDFQKGDIAEGYSVSREKKESFPLTVTSAQKNPTAFYLCASSSGTAQETQYFGPGTRLLVL.

This chain connects TRBV7-6 to TRBJ2-1, with TRBD2 matching 10 bases. Germline CDR1 SGHVS, CDR2 FNYEAQ. The CDR3 extends over 16 amino acids. The V segment lost 1 base and the J segment 6 bases; nucleotides outside the gene matches: 6. The CDR3: CASSLGTAGGANEQFF. For the CDR3, the DNA is TGTGCCAGCAGCTTAGGGACAGCGGGGGGGGCCAATGAGCAGTTCTTC.

This chain links TRBV7-9 with TRBJ2-7; D possibly corresponds to TRBD1 (6 bases). The germline gives CDR1 SEHNR, CDR2 FQNEAQ (reference sequence). V lost 5 bases, J lost 2 bases, and 10 bases lay in between. This CDR3 has 13 residues. The CDR3, as DNA: TGTGCCAGCAGCATAGGGACAACCTACGAGCAGTACTTC. This encodes CASSIGTTYEQYF.

The chain has TRBV19 and TRBJ1-3; 10 nucleotides agree with TRBD1. V trimming: 10 bases; J trimming: 5 bases; junction bases outside the gene matches: 5. CDR3 length: 13 residues. In germline, CDR1 is LNHDA, CDR2 SQIVND (reference sequence). The CDR3 is CATVDRGRNTIYF. DNA of the CDR3: TGTGCCACCGTCGACAGGGGGCGAAACACCATATATTTT.

The rearrangement joins TRBV5-1 to TRBJ2-3, with 8 bases lining up with TRBD1. CDR3 length equals 14 residues. Germline assignment: CDR1 SGHRS and CDR2 YFSETQ. J lost 5 bases, V lost 4 bases, and 6 bases had no gene match. In nucleotides, the CDR3 is TGCGCCAGCAGCCAGGGACAGGCAGTAGATACGCAGTATTTT. As protein: CASSQGQAVDTQYF.